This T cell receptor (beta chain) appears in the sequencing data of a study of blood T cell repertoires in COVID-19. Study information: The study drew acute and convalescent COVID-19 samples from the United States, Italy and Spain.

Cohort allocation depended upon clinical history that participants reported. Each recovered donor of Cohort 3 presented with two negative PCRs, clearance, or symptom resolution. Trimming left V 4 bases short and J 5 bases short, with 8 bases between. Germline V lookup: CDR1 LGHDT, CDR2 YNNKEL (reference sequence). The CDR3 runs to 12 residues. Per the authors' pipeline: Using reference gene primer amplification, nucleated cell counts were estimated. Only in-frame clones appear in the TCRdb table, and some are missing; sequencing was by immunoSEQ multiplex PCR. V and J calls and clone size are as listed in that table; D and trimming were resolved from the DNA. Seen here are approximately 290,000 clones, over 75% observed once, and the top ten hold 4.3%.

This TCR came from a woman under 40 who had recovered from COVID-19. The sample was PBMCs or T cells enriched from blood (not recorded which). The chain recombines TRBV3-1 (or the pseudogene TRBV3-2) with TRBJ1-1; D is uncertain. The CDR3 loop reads CASSPGSTEAFF. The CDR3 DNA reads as TGTGCCAGCAGCCCCGGGAGTACTGAAGCTTTCTTT.